A single T cell receptor (beta chain) is shown here with its context. The data derive from a study of cytomegalovirus exposure and HLA in healthy donors. 13 Jbeta primers and 60 Vbeta primers were used for the PCR. Generated by immunoSEQ multiplex PCR, the TCRdb table keeps only in-frame clones and is missing some. The sample shows about 130,000 clones, about four fifths of them seen only once. With 4 bases removed from V and 0 bases from J, the gap between germline ends came to 11 bases. Germline V gene lookup returns CDR1 SGHDT and CDR2 YYEEEE. The CDR3 is 14 residues long. The sample taken for sequencing was PBMCs. This TCR derives from a man aged 25-45 years in good health and CMV-seronegative. The chain couples TRBV5-6 to TRBJ2-7, with a tentative D call TRBD2 (6 bases). This CDR3 reads CASSAADYSYEQYF. DNA of the CDR3: TGTGCCAGCAGCGCCGCGGACTACTCCTACGAGCAGTACTTC.